These 25 T cell receptor beta chains originate from one sample sequenced in a study of STAT5B mutations in CD4+ large granular lymphocyte leukemia. TCRdb's copy holds only in-frame clones and misses some; the assay was immunoSEQ multiplex PCR. This repertoire shows under 25,000 clones, about two thirds found once; its top ten account for 0.55% to 0.75%. The specimen was CD4+ T cells from blood buffy coats. The source is a human donor in good health.

This clone appeared a single time. V and J are TRBV5-1 and TRBJ2-5, with TRBD2 as a possible D gene (6 bases). V was clipped by 4 bases and J by 5 bases, with 21 bases between them. This CDR3 comprises 16 residues. CDR1 and CDR2 (germline): SGHRS, YFSETQ. The CDR3 nucleotides are TGCGCCAGCAGCGCCAAAGGTCGGGGGTTAGGGGAGACCCAGTACTTC. It specifies CASSAKGRGLGETQYF.

This sequence joins TRBV14 and TRBJ2-5, with D possibly called TRBD1 or TRBD2 (5 bases each). Trimming pared 4 bases from V and 4 bases from J, leaving 10 bases between. Germline-derived CDR1 and CDR2 are SGHDN and FVKESK. The CDR3 runs to 13 residues. The CDR3 is CASSRGNGETQYF. CDR3 DNA: TGTGCCAGCAGCCGGGGGAATGGAGAGACCCAGTACTTC.

The chain carries TRBV5-1 and TRBJ2-5; D is undetermined. V was pared by 2 bases and J by 5 bases, with 10 bases between. This CDR3 has 13 amino acids. The V gene's germline CDR1 is SGHRS and CDR2 YFSETQ. The CDR3 loop reads CASSLSGMETQYF. CDR3 nucleotide sequence: TGCGCCAGCAGCTTAAGTGGTATGGAGACCCAGTACTTC.

The chain recombines TRBV27 with TRBJ1-5; D ambiguous. The germline V and J ends were trimmed by 2 bases and 4 bases, with 6 bases remaining between them. The CDR3 length is 13 residues. Germline V lookup: CDR1 MNHEY, CDR2 SMNVEV (reference sequence). The CDR3 coding sequence is TGTGCCAGCAGTTTAAACCCGAATCAGCCCCAGCATTTT. Protein product: CASSLNPNQPQHF.

V usage is TRBV11-3 and J usage is TRBJ2-3; D remains unclear. The CDR3 totals 14 residues. Germline CDR1 and CDR2: SGHNT and YENEEA. V dropped 3 bases and J dropped 1 base, with 8 bases sitting between them. The CDR3 loop reads CASSLGFGTDTQYF. Written as DNA, the CDR3 is TGTGCCAGCAGCTTGGGATTTGGCACAGATACGCAGTATTTT.

V is TRBV7-6 and J is TRBJ2-7; the D gene is possibly TRBD1 (5 bases). The CDR3 has 14 amino acids. Trimming stripped 1 base from V and 2 bases from J, with 9 bases between. Germline V lookup: CDR1 SGHVS, CDR2 FNYEAQ. DNA for the CDR3: TGTGCCAGCAGCTTAGATGGGGCCGCCTACGAGCAGTACTTC. It encodes CASSLDGAAYEQYF.

The rearrangement joins TRBV29-1 to TRBJ2-2; D might be TRBD1 or TRBD2, each matching 6 bases. From germline, CDR1 is SQVTM and CDR2 ANQGSEA. This CDR3 comprises 13 residues. Trimming left V 7 bases short and J 4 bases short, with 13 bases between. In nucleotides, the CDR3 is TGCAGCGCCCCCAGGGGAGGCACCGGGGAGCTGTTTTTT. Protein product: CSAPRGGTGELFF.

The V and J genes are TRBV29-1 and TRBJ2-1; no firm D call. V shed 4 bases and J shed 2 bases, with 15 bases lying between them. CDR1 is SQVTM and CDR2 is ANQGSEA in the germline V gene. The CDR3 has 15 residues. CDR3 sequence reads: CSVAGKTNPYNEQFF. The CDR3 coding sequence is TGCAGCGTTGCAGGAAAAACCAATCCCTACAATGAGCAGTTCTTC.

The V and J genes are TRBV5-6 and TRBJ2-7, with D unclear. V shed 1 base and J shed 4 bases, with 9 bases lying between them. Germline CDR1 SGHDT, CDR2 YYEEEE. CDR3 length: 13 amino acids. The CDR3, as DNA: TGTGCCAGCAGCTTGATTCAGAATTACGAGCAGTACTTC. Protein product: CASSLIQNYEQYF.

The chain joins TRBV4-1 to TRBJ2-2, with 10 bases aligning to TRBD1. Looked up from germline, CDR1 is MGHRA and CDR2 is YSYEKL. The junction had 5 bases not matched to a gene; V was cut back by 3 bases and J by 7 bases. The CDR3 is 15 amino acids. In DNA form, the CDR3 reads TGCGCCAGCAGCCAGGAGGGACAGGGGAACGGGGAGCTGTTTTTT. Its translation: CASSQEGQGNGELFF.

The rearrangement joins TRBV4-2 to TRBJ2-3; 12 bases fit TRBD2. V was clipped by 1 base and J by 5 bases; unmatched bases: 7. CDR1 LGHNA and CDR2 YNFKEQ come from the germline V gene. The CDR3 spans 17 residues. Here the CDR3 DNA reads TGTGCCAGCAGCCAAGTAACTAGCGGGGGGTTAGGAGATACGCAGTATTTT. Its protein is CASSQVTSGGLGDTQYF.

The V call is TRBV7-2, the J call TRBJ2-2; D not certain. V was clipped by 5 bases and J by 3 bases, with 4 bases between them. Germline CDR1 SGHTA, CDR2 FQGNSA. The CDR3 length is 12 residues. The CDR3 spells CASSPYTGELFF. In DNA, the CDR3 is TGTGCCAGCAGCCCGTACACCGGGGAGCTGTTTTTT.

This rearrangement joins TRBV15 to TRBJ1-1, with D perhaps TRBD1 (5 bases). CDR1 is LNHNV and CDR2 is YYDKDF in the germline V gene (reference sequence). The V end was cut by 5 bases, the J end by 8 bases, with 18 bases between. The CDR3 contains 14 residues. CDR3 protein: CATSLKMGRQEAFF. CDR3 bases: TGTGCCACCAGCTTGAAGATGGGACGACAGGAAGCTTTCTTT.

The J gene is TRBJ2-1, the V gene TRBV5-1; D is tentatively TRBD1 or TRBD2 (5 bases each). This CDR3 spans 14 amino acids. V dropped 0 bases and J dropped 10 bases, with 14 bases sitting between them. Germline CDR1 and CDR2: SGHRS and YFSETQ. The CDR3 loop reads CASSLAILGTEQFF. DNA for the CDR3: TGCGCCAGCAGCTTGGCCATCCTCGGGACCGAGCAGTTCTTC. The full variable domain, with the rest looked up from reference TRBV5-1 and TRBJ2-1, is KAGVTQTPRYLIKTRGQQVTLSCSPISGHRSVSWYQQTPGQGLQFLFEYFSETQRNKGNFPGRFSGRQFSNSRSEMNVSTLELGDSALYLCASSLAILGTEQFFGPGTRLTVL.

The gene calls are TRBV18 and TRBJ1-2; D unclear. The germline gives CDR1 KGHSH, CDR2 LQKENI. V dropped 5 bases and J dropped 3 bases, with 16 bases sitting between them. This CDR3 is 15 amino acids long. The CDR3: CASSLGRDTYYGYTF. The CDR3 DNA sequence: TGTGCCAGCTCATTAGGCCGGGATACCTACTATGGCTACACCTTC.

V and J are TRBV11-2 and TRBJ1-2, with D hard to call. The germline V and J ends were trimmed by 4 bases and 0 bases, with 12 bases remaining between them. CDR1 SGHAT and CDR2 FQNNGV come from the germline V gene. CDR3 length equals 15 residues. The CDR3 coding sequence is TGTGCCAGCAGCTCCCCACGGTTTTCTAACTATGGCTACACCTTC. It specifies CASSSPRFSNYGYTF.

The chain combines TRBV11-2 with TRBJ2-5; 11 bases agree with TRBD2. From germline, CDR1 is SGHAT and CDR2 FQNNGV. The V and J ends lost 5 bases and 1 base, in that order; junction bases with no gene match: 6. This CDR3 is 16 amino acids long. CDR3 amino acids: CASSPGTSGFQETQYF. For the CDR3, the DNA is TGTGCCAGCAGCCCCGGGACTAGCGGCTTCCAAGAGACCCAGTACTTC.

This chain uses TRBV6-6 with TRBJ2-7, with D perhaps being TRBD1 or TRBD2 (5 bases each). Germline-derived CDR1 and CDR2 are MNHNY and SVGAGI (reference sequence). Trimming took off 2 bases at V and 6 bases at J, with 8 bases between the two ends. CDR3 length: 12 residues. The CDR3 sequence: CASSYAGGEQYF. The CDR3 nucleotides read TGTGCCAGCAGTTACGCTGGGGGCGAGCAGTACTTC.

This chain uses TRBV19 with TRBJ1-2; TRBD1 agrees at 7 bases. CDR1 is LNHDA, CDR2 SQIVND, per germline (reference sequence). After removal of 6 bases from V and 5 bases from J, the junction contained 9 bases not matched to a gene. This CDR3 is 14 amino acids long. The CDR3 sequence is CASSPNRGLYGYTF. In nucleotides, the CDR3 is TGTGCCAGTAGCCCCAACAGGGGATTATATGGCTACACCTTC.

V is TRBV18 and J is TRBJ1-1; 9 bases are a match to TRBD1. Unmatched junction bases numbered 6, after V lost 2 bases and J lost 8 bases. CDR3 size: 14 residues. From germline, CDR1 is KGHSH and CDR2 LQKENI. Here the CDR3 DNA reads TGTGCCAGCTCACCATCCTGGGACAGGGAGGAAGCTTTCTTT. It specifies CASSPSWDREEAFF.

The V call is TRBV7-3, the J call TRBJ2-3, with D possibly TRBD1 on 6 matching bases. The ends were cut back, 4 bases at V and 0 bases at J, with 8 bases in the middle. This CDR3 spans 14 amino acids. CDR1 and CDR2 (germline): SGHTA, FQGTGA. As DNA, the CDR3 is TGTGCCAGCAGCTCCGGACAGAGCACAGATACGCAGTATTTT. It codes for CASSSGQSTDTQYF. The full variable domain, with the rest looked up from reference TRBV7-3 and TRBJ2-3, is GAGVSQTPSNKVTEKGKYVELRCDPISGHTALYWYRQSLGQGPEFLIYFQGTGAADDSGLPNDRFFAVRPEGSVSTLKIQRTERGDSAVYLCASSSGQSTDTQYFGPGTRLTVL.

Note on this clone: Additional DNA sequences in this sample encode the identical CDR3. V is TRBV14 and J is TRBJ1-6; D ambiguous. Trimming shortened V by 0 bases and J by 8 bases, and 5 bases separated the two germline ends. Per the germline V gene, CDR1 is SGHDN and CDR2 is FVKESK. This CDR3 contains 13 residues. CDR3 sequence (DNA): TGTGCCAGCAGCCAAGATCTGGATTCACCCCTCCACTTT. Protein sequence: CASSQDLDSPLHF. Full variable domain (missing parts from reference TRBV14 and TRBJ1-6): EAGVTQFPSHSVIEKGQTVTLRCDPISGHDNLYWYRRVMGKEIKFLLHFVKESKQDESGMPNNRFLAERTGGTYSTLKVQPAELEDSGVYFCASSQDLDSPLHFGNGTRLTVT.

This rearrangement joins TRBV15 to TRBJ2-1, with unresolved D. Trimming removed 2 bases at V and 10 bases at J, with 6 bases between. Per the germline V gene, CDR1 is LNHNV and CDR2 is YYDKDF (reference sequence). The CDR3 is made up of 11 amino acids. CDR3 amino acids: CATSRSGEQFF. The CDR3 DNA is TGTGCCACCAGCAGAAGTGGGGAGCAGTTCTTC.

The chain joins TRBV5-1 to TRBJ2-1, with unresolved D. V dropped 1 base and J dropped 0 bases, with 14 bases sitting between them. CDR3 length: 17 amino acids. In germline, CDR1 is SGHRS, CDR2 YFSETQ. In nucleotides, the CDR3 is TGCGCCAGCAGCTTGCTTGGCGCAAGGAGCTCCTACAATGAGCAGTTCTTC. Its translation is CASSLLGARSSYNEQFF.

The chain recombines TRBV29-1 with TRBJ1-2; D uncertain. V lost 4 bases and J lost 0, with 6 bases in between. CDR1 and CDR2 from the germline V gene are SQVTM and ANQGSEA. The CDR3 runs to 12 residues. This chain's CDR3 is CSVVAPNYGYTF. CDR3 sequence (DNA): TGCAGCGTTGTGGCACCTAACTATGGCTACACCTTC.